This TCR beta chain was retrieved from a study of T cell responses to AZD1222 COVID-19 vaccine. Study conclusions and caveats: Distributed over spike, vaccine-associated CD4 TCRs predominated at 160-218 and 743-854. After the peak T cell response, and only then, were repertoires sampled. Increases in Spike-specific TCR breadth and depth were seen after two AZD1222 doses.

The CDR3 length is 16 residues. V lost 1 base, J lost 1 base, and 10 bases lay in between. Germline V gene sequence: CDR1 SEHNR, CDR2 FQNEAQ (reference sequence). On this clone: Its antigen is still unknown.

Method: immunoSEQ multiplex PCR; TCRdb's copy keeps in-frame clones and lacks some. The table has 150,000 or so clones, approximately 94% seen once. The gene calls are TRBV7-9 and TRBJ1-4; D is undetermined. Sequenced material: peripheral blood, taken on day 0 of AZD1222 vaccination. The receptor comes from an adult in good health. This CDR3 is CASSLGSDRTNEKLFF. In DNA, the CDR3 is TGTGCCAGCAGCTTAGGTTCGGACCGAACTAATGAAAAACTGTTTTTT.